This T cell receptor beta chain is drawn from a study of blood T cell repertoires in COVID-19 (TCRdb year 2020). Concerning the study at large: Collaborator samples came from the United States, Italy and Spain and covered acute and convalescent phases of COVID-19. The prospective study material was composed of cDNA or gDNA derived from T cells, B-cell-depleted T cells, or PBMCs. Deeply sampled blood TCRbeta repertoires from subjects exposed to, actively infected with, or recovered from COVID-19 were included in the dataset. A freely available public database, intended as a resource for researchers studying the immune response to SARS-CoV-2, is where the repertoires were released. Samples were obtained from the ongoing ImmuneRACE study (first 160 participants) and from 1,254 subjects provided by 6 global collaborators. A de-identified subject ID, COVID-19 status, age in years and sex were almost always included in the sample metadata. HLA class I and class II types, where available, came from metadata supplied by the sample provider rather than from assay-based typing. The paper as a whole reports these results and caveats: The amount of clinical and demographic metadata varied by source and participant and was provided uncurated.

TCRbeta CDR3 regions were amplified from genomic DNA using the immunoSEQ Assay, a bias-controlled multiplex PCR. The paper's processing steps were these. The number of nucleated cells in each sample was estimated from the amplification of reference gene primers within the assay. Sequence reads were collapsed and filtered to measure the absolute abundance of every unique TCRbeta CDR3 rearrangement. Productive Simpson clonality was computed per sample as the square root of Simpson's diversity index over productive rearrangements. The table comes from immuneACCESS by way of TCRdb, which keeps in-frame sequences with V and J called. Part of the clones is missing from these tables; in studies checked, under half for an unresolved V gene and the rest for unknown reasons. From that table come the V and J calls and clone size; the DNA was used to work out D and trimming. Present in this sample are over 250,000 clones, about 90% of which were seen just once. Roughly 10% of the sample lies in the top ten.

V is pruned by 3 bases and J by 1 base, leaving 9 bases of the junction without a gene match. CDR1 WSHSY and CDR2 SAAADI were looked up in the germline V gene. Taken from cysteine to phenylalanine, the CDR3 has 17 residues. Only CDR3 DNA remains: 51 bases, in frame from the first base. As to this clone: Its specific antigen is unknown. The sample holds no much larger clone one base away, and base qualities are not on file.

One collaborating source in Seattle enrolled patients while the patients were actively infected and followed the patients over time throughout the course of disease. Collaborating institutions collected whole blood in K2EDTA tubes following their own protocols. For TCRbeta analysis, collaborators shipped samples as frozen whole blood, isolated PBMCs, or DNA extracted from either of those sample types. The rearranged chain carries TRBV10-2 and TRBJ2-7, with 10 middle bases fitting TRBD2. Sample: peripheral blood. The clonotype was recovered from a woman in her sixties or seventies with COVID-19, enrolled during active disease. The bases read TGCGCCAGCAGTGAAGGGCTAGCGGGAGCCTATTCCTACGAGCAGTACTTC. Translation gives CASSEGLAGAYSYEQYF.